In its sample, the clone carrying this T cell receptor (beta chain) was seen a few times. The antigen is not known. V lost 2 bases to trimming and J lost 8 bases, with 12 bases between them. The CDR3 extends over 14 amino acids. Germline CDR1 is MNHNY and CDR2 is SVGAGI (reference sequence). The source of the sample is a study of post-analysis software for immune sequencing data. Study summary: The disease courses covered relapsing-remitting, secondary progressive and progressive-relapsing multiple sclerosis. Study-wide results and limits: Multiple sclerosis patients had significantly lower normalized Chao1 diversity than controls. Comparison of patients with controls showed five TRBV segments more frequent in patients, TRBV5-6, TRBV5-1 and TRBV20-1 among them. Same-batch samples co-clustered strongly by F measure.

The library was made from cDNA and included unique molecular identifiers. A population of about 0.95 to 11 million T cells gave rise to about half a million cDNA molecules. One entry per CDR3 protein, called by TCRdb with MiXCR from the PCR reads. The data contain 350,000 to 450,000 distinct CDR3 sequences, about a third of them singletons. The clonotype was recovered from a girl between 10 and 17 years old with multiple sclerosis. The J gene is TRBJ1-4, the V gene TRBV6-6; TRBD1 is a possible D gene (5 bases). The sample was blood. This CDR3 is CASSYQQVGEKLFF. The CDR3 coding sequence is TGTGCCAGCAGTTACCAACAGGTGGGAGAAAAACTGTTTTTT.